This paragraph covers one T cell receptor beta chain sequence. With 2 bases clipped from V and 4 bases from J, the junction kept 4 bases outside the gene matches. The CDR3 loop spans 14 amino acids. Germline assignment: CDR1 ENHRY and CDR2 SYGVKD. This specimen comes from a study of cytomegalovirus exposure and HLA in healthy donors. With 60 Vbeta and 13 Jbeta primers, the PCR was carried out. The repertoire was sequenced with immunoSEQ multiplex PCR; TCRdb's copy has only in-frame clones and lacks some. The repertoire has 100,000 to 150,000 clones, roughly 84% of them found once; the top ten carry about 1.5%.

This TCR was recovered from a boy between 10 and 17 years old in good health and CMV-seronegative. The sequenced sample consisted of PBMCs. The chain links TRBV10-3 to TRBJ2-7; TRBD1 aligns across 8 bases. The CDR3 region is CAISEGQGNYEQYF. The CDR3 DNA sequence: TGTGCCATCAGTGAGGGACAGGGTAATTACGAGCAGTACTTC.